This T cell receptor (beta chain) is drawn from a study of T-cell memory formation after mild COVID-19. The study, taken as a whole, reports: Whether second-wave clones peaking at day 37 were SARS-CoV-2 specific went unconfirmed. Pre-infection memory held some responding clones, suggesting pre-existing cross-reactive T cells responded.

V dropped 2 bases and J dropped 4; count of bases not matched to a gene: 12. Germline V gives CDR1 SQVTM, CDR2 ANQGSEA. The CDR3 loop spans 17 amino acids. In the case of this clonotype: The antigen is not known.

From the 5' RACE reads, TCRdb called clonotypes with MiXCR, one entry per CDR3 protein. The sample carries roughly 400,000 distinct CDR3 sequences, 15% to 20% recorded once. This receptor was taken from a man between 18 and 35 years old who had mild COVID-19 (a few samples of this study predate the infection). Cell type and time point are not known. The chain links TRBV29-1 to TRBJ2-5, with 11 bases aligning to TRBD2. The sample comprised PBMCs or a T cell subset sorted from them (not recorded which). DNA of the CDR3: TGCAGCGTTGAATTTTCGCTAGCGGGGGGCTGGGGAGAGACCCAGTACTTC. Translated, it gives CSVEFSLAGGWGETQYF.